One sample yielded the 3 T cell receptor beta chains listed below, sequenced in a study of CD8+ T cells in alopecia areata. In each case, RNA was isolated and then reverse transcribed into cDNA as the sequencing template. Profiled with immunoSEQ multiplex PCR; TCRdb holds only in-frame clones, not every one. The sample holds about 200,000 clones, less than 45% seen once. The treatment denotes: oral pan-JAK inhibitor, 5-10 mg twice daily. The specimen comprised CD4+ T cells sorted from blood, sampled between weeks 30 and 35, from a patient treated with tofacitinib. The receptors come from a human donor with alopecia areata.

The V call is TRBV29-1, the J call TRBJ2-2; TRBD1 is a possible D gene (6 bases). The CDR3 spans 14 residues. V gave up 1 base and J gave up 7 bases, with 13 bases separating them. Germline CDR1 SQVTM, CDR2 ANQGSEA. CDR3 loop: CSVEGRGFGGELFF. In nucleotides, the CDR3 is TGCAGCGTTGAAGGCAGGGGATTCGGCGGGGAGCTGTTTTTT.

The J gene is TRBJ1-1, the V gene TRBV7-9, with 7 bases that match TRBD1. Germline trimming cut 3 bases from V and 0 bases from J; bases unmatched to any gene: 4. Germline lookup yields CDR1 SEHNR and CDR2 FQNEAQ (reference sequence). This CDR3 contains 15 residues. Here the CDR3 DNA reads TGTGCCAGCAGCTTTCGGACAGGATTGAACACTGAAGCTTTCTTT. Protein sequence: CASSFRTGLNTEAFF.

This clone has a count of ten or more. The chain recombines TRBV4-1 with TRBJ1-1, with D possibly TRBD1 on 6 matching bases. Trimming stripped 7 bases from V and 2 bases from J, with 26 bases between. The CDR3 runs to 18 residues. CDR1 is MGHRA, CDR2 YSYEKL, per germline. The CDR3 reads CASTLLDSAANPNTEAFF. CDR3 sequence (DNA): TGCGCCAGCACTCTGCTGGACAGCGCGGCAAACCCTAACACTGAAGCTTTCTTT.